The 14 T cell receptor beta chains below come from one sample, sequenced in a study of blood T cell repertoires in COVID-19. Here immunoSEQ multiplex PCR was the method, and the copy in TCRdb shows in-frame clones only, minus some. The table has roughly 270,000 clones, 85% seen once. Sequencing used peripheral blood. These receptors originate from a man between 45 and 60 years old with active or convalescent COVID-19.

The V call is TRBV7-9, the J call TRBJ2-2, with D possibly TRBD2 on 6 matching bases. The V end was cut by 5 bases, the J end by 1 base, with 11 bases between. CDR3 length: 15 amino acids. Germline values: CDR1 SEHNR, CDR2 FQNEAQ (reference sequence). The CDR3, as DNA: TGTGCCAGCAGCCTCCTGGGGGGGAACACCGGGGAGCTGTTTTTT. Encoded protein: CASSLLGGNTGELFF.

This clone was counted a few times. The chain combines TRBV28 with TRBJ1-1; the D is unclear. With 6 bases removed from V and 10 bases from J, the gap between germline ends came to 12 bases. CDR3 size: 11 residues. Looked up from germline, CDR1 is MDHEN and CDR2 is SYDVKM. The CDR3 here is CASSPGAGAFF. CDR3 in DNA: TGTGCCAGCAGCCCGGGTGCTGGAGCTTTCTTT. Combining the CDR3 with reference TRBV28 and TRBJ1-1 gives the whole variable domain DVKVTQSSRYLVKRTGEKVFLECVQDMDHENMFWYRQDPGLGLRLIYFSYDVKMKEKGDIPEGYSVSREKKERFSLILESASTNQTSMYLCASSPGAGAFFGQGTRLTVV.

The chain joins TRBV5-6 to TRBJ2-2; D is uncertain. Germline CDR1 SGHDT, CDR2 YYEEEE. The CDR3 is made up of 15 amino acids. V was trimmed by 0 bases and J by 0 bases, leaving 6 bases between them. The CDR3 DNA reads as TGTGCCAGCAGCTTGGCCCCAACGAACACCGGGGAGCTGTTTTTT. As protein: CASSLAPTNTGELFF.

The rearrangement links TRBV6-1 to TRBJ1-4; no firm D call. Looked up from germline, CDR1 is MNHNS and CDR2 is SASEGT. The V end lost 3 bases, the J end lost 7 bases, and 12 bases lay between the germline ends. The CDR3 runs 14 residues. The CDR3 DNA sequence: TGTGCCAGCAGTGACGGCGGTTTGGGTGAAAAACTGTTTTTT. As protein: CASSDGGLGEKLFF.

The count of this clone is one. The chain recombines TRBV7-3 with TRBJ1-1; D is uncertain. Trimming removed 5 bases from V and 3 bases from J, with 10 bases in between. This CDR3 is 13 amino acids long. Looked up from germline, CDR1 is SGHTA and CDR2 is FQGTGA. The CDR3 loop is CASSLSVDTEAFF. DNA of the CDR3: TGTGCCAGCAGCCTCTCCGTAGACACTGAAGCTTTCTTT.

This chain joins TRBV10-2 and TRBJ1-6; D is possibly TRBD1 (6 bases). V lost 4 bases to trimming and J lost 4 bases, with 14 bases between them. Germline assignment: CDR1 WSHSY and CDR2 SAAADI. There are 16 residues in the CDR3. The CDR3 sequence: CASSGGRGDYNSPLHF. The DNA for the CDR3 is TGCGCCAGCAGTGGGGGGAGGGGGGATTATAATTCACCCCTCCACTTT.

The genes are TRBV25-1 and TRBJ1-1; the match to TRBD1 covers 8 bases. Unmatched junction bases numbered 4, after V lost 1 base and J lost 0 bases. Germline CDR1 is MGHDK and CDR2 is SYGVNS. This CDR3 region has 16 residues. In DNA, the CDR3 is TGTGCCAGCAGTGAATTTGGACAGGGCATGAACACTGAAGCTTTCTTT. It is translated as CASSEFGQGMNTEAFF.

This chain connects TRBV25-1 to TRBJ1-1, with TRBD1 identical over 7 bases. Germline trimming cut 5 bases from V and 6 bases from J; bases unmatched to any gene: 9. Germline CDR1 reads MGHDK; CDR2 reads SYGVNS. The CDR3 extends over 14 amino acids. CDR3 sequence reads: CASSTRQGTPEAFF. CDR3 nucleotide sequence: TGTGCCAGCAGTACCCGACAGGGTACCCCTGAAGCTTTCTTT.

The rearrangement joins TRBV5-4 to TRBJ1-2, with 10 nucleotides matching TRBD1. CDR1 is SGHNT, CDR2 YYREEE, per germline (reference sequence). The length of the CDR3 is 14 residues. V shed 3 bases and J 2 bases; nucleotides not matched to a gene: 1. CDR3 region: CASSWGQGNYGYTF. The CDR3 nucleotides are TGTGCCAGCAGCTGGGGACAGGGGAACTATGGCTACACCTTC. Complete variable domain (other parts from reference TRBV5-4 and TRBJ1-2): ETGVTQSPTHLIKTRGQQVTLRCSSQSGHNTVSWYQQALGQGPQFIFQYYREEENGRGNFPPRFSGLQFPNYSSELNVNALELDDSALYLCASSWGQGNYGYTFGSGTRLTVV.

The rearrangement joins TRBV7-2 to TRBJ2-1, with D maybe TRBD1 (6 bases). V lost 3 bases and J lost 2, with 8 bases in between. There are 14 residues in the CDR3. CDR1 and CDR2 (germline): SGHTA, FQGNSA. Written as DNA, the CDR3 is TGTGCCAGCAGCTTCCGGGACACCTACAATGAGCAGTTCTTC. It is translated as CASSFRDTYNEQFF.

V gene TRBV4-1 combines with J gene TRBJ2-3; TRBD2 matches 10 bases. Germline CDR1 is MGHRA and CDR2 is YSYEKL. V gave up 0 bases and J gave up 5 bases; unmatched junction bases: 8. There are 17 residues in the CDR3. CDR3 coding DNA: TGCGCCAGCAGCCAAGATGTAAGCGGGAGGGGGGGAGATACGCAGTATTTT. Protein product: CASSQDVSGRGGDTQYF.

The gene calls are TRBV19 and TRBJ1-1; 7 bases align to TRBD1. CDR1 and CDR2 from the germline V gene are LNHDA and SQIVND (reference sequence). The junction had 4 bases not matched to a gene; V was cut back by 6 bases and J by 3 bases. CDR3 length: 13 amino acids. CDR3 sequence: CASSSDRDTEAFF. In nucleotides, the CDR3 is TGTGCCAGTAGCAGCGACAGGGACACTGAAGCTTTCTTT.

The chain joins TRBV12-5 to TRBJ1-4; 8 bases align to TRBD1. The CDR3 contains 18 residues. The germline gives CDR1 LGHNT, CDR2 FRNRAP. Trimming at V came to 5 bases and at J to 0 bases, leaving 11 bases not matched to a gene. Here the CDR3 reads CASGKGQGGPATNEKLFF. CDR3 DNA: TGTGCTAGTGGTAAAGGACAGGGCGGGCCTGCAACTAATGAAAAACTGTTTTTT.

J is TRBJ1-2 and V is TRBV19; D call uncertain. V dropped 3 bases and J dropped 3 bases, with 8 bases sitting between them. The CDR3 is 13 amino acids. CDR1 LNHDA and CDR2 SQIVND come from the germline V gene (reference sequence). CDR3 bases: TGTGCCAGTAGTATTCGGAGAGACTATGGCTACACCTTC. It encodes CASSIRRDYGYTF.